This T cell receptor (beta chain) originates from a study of cytomegalovirus exposure and HLA in healthy donors. This CDR3 region has 14 residues. Deletions cut 2 bases from V and 4 bases from J, with 9 bases between. The germline gives CDR1 SNHLY, CDR2 FYNNEI. With regard to this clone: Antigen: not known.

The PCR used 60 Vbeta and 13 Jbeta primers. The method was immunoSEQ multiplex PCR; TCRdb's version includes in-frame clones alone and lacks a portion of them. The repertoire holds almost 200,000 clones, with 70% to 80% as singletons. Study observations and caveats: Differences between HLA loci emerged in a later analysis of TCR association rates, with DRB1 most and HLA-C fewest.

The sequence derives from a male donor in good health and CMV-seropositive. The rearrangement uses TRBV2 and TRBJ1-3, with D possibly TRBD1 on 6 matching bases. Sequencing was done on a sample of PBMCs. The DNA for the CDR3 is TGTGCCAGCAGTGAACCAGGGGCCGGAAACACCATATATTTT. Protein product: CASSEPGAGNTIYF.